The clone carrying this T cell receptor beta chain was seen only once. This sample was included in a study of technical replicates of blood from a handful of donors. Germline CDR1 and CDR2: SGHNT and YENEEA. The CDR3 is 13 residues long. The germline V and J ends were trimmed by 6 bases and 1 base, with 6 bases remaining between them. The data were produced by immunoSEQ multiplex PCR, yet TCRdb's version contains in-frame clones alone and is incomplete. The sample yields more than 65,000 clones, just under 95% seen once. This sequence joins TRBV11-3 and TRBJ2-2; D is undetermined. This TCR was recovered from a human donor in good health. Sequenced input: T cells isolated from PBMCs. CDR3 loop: CASSIRNTGELFF. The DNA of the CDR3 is TGTGCCAGCAGTATTCGGAACACCGGGGAGCTGTTTTTT.